This TCR beta chain was obtained from a study of blood T cell repertoires in COVID-19. Study-level background: COVID-19 samples from acute and convalescent phases originated in the United States, Italy and Spain. T cells, B-cell-depleted T cells, or PBMCs provided the cDNA or gDNA that served as material.

The authors' processing: Estimation of nucleated cell counts was performed using reference gene primer amplification. Sequencing used immunoSEQ multiplex PCR; TCRdb keeps in-frame clones, though not all of them. The DNA was the basis for D and trimming; V, J and clone size are from that table. The sample carries approximately 200,000 clones, under 90% recorded once. Followed longitudinally, the Seattle patients had been enrolled during active infection. Sequenced input: peripheral blood. This clonotype originated in a woman of 80 years or more with COVID-19, enrolled during active disease.

CDR3 loop: CASSSAGEGTDTQYF. The CDR3 DNA is TGCGCCAGCAGCTCAGCGGGAGAGGGGACAGATACGCAGTATTTT. This chain connects TRBV5-1 to TRBJ2-3; 8 nucleotides line up with TRBD2. The J segment lost 3 bases and the V segment lost 3 bases, leaving 6 bases of the junction unmatched. This CDR3 region has 15 residues. Germline CDR1 SGHRS, CDR2 YFSETQ.